These T cell receptor beta chains were read from a single sample in a study of OX40 agonist ivuxolimab in advanced cancers. Sequencing was performed with immunoSEQ multiplex PCR; in TCRdb, only in-frame clones are kept and a portion is missing. This sample has more than 45,000 clones, with 82% found just once. The sequences come from CD4+ or CD8+ T cells sorted from blood, collected in a trial of the OX40 agonist ivuxolimab. Receptors were obtained from an adult with an advanced solid tumor such as melanoma, head and neck, liver or kidney cancer. The CDR3 runs from the conserved cysteine through the conserved F or W. D genes are given only for firm matches. Size values are once, few and many counts, or a class for expanded clones, and some rows have none.

abundance	v_gene	j_gene	d_gene	CDR3aa	CDR3nt
.	TRBV6-5	TRBJ1-2	.	CASSERGSNGYTF	TGTGCCAGCAGTGAACGGGGGTCGAATGGCTACACCTTC
.	TRBV29-1	TRBJ1-2	.	CSVPEAPHNYGYTF	TGCAGCGTGCCTGAGGCCCCTCATAACTATGGCTACACCTTC
.	TRBV30	TRBJ1-2	.	CAWSESGVDYGYTF	TGTGCCTGGAGCGAATCAGGCGTTGACTATGGCTACACCTTC
.	TRBV16	TRBJ2-3	TRBD2	CASSQSSGRDTQYF	TGTGCCAGCAGCCAGTCTAGCGGGAGGGACACGCAGTATTTT
few	TRBV12-5	TRBJ2-1	TRBD2	CASGFVTPLRGLAGGSDNEQFF	TGTGCTAGTGGTTTTGTCACCCCTCTACGTGGGCTAGCGGGGGGGTCCGACAATGAGCAGTTCTTC
.	TRBV9	TRBJ2-3	.	CASSPQAVPSTDTQYF	TGTGCCAGCAGCCCCCAAGCGGTGCCTAGCACAGATACGCAGTATTTT
.	TRBV27	TRBJ1-1	TRBD1	CASSSGQGASEAFF	TGTGCCAGCAGTTCGGGACAGGGGGCTTCTGAAGCTTTCTTT
.	TRBV11-2	TRBJ2-1	TRBD1	CASSSWDRRGNEQFF	TGTGCCAGCAGCTCATGGGACAGGCGGGGCAATGAGCAGTTCTTC
.	TRBV10-3	TRBJ1-3	TRBD1	CATLGTEKSDIYF	TGTGCCACACTCGGGACAGAAAAGAGCGACATATATTTT
.	TRBV7-6	TRBJ2-7	.	CASTLGIDYPYEQYF	TGTGCCAGCACCCTGGGGATAGACTACCCCTACGAGCAGTACTTC
once	TRBV5-1	TRBJ1-3	.	CASREGATGSGNTIYF	TGCGCCAGCAGAGAAGGGGCGACAGGCTCTGGAAACACCATATATTTT
.	TRBV6-1	TRBJ2-7	TRBD1	CASKPGQGNYEQYF	TGTGCCAGCAAACCAGGACAGGGTAACTACGAGCAGTACTTC
few	TRBV7-2	TRBJ2-5	.	CASSLETAPGTQYF	TGTGCCAGCAGCTTAGAGACGGCCCCAGGGACCCAGTACTTC
.	TRBV4-3	TRBJ1-1	TRBD1	CASSQALQGVTEAFF	TGCGCCAGCAGCCAAGCCCTACAGGGGGTCACTGAAGCTTTCTTT
.	TRBV19	TRBJ2-2	.	CASTIRLLGTGELFF	TGTGCCAGTACCATCCGGCTCTTAGGCACCGGGGAGCTGTTTTTT
.	TRBV10-1	TRBJ2-1	.	CASSDPGTLGGEQFF	TGCGCCAGCAGTGATCCCGGGACCCTAGGGGGTGAGCAGTTCTTC
.	TRBV7-9	TRBJ2-2	TRBD2	CASSPRRLAGAGGTGELFF	TGTGCCAGCAGCCCAAGGAGACTAGCGGGGGCCGGGGGTACCGGGGAGCTGTTTTTT
.	TRBV18	TRBJ1-5	.	CASSPSRPGGLGPQHF	TGTGCCAGCTCACCAAGTCGGCCCGGTGGGCTTGGGCCCCAGCATTTT
.	TRBV2	TRBJ1-1	TRBD1	CASTADRGMNTEAFF	TGTGCCAGCACCGCGGACAGGGGGATGAACACTGAAGCTTTCTTT
.	TRBV7-9	TRBJ2-7	.	CASSLRVGSRSFEREQYF	TGTGCCAGCAGCTTAAGGGTTGGGTCTAGAAGCTTTGAACGGGAGCAGTACTTC
.	TRBV27	TRBJ1-3	.	CASSPGSAGSPGNTIYF	TGTGCCAGCAGTCCCGGGTCAGCCGGATCCCCTGGAAACACCATATATTTT
.	TRBV11-2	TRBJ1-1	.	CASSLGGRFEKNTEAFF	TGTGCCAGCAGCTTAGGGGGACGTTTTGAAAAGAACACTGAAGCTTTCTTT
.	TRBV5-1	TRBJ2-4	.	CASSPEAGLSIQYF	TGCGCCAGCAGCCCCGAGGCAGGGTTAAGCATTCAGTACTTC
.	TRBV7-6	TRBJ1-1	.	CASTPGLGNTEAFF	TGTGCCAGCACCCCGGGGCTGGGCAACACTGAAGCTTTCTTT
few	TRBV27	TRBJ2-1	TRBD1	CATEPGQGYNEQFF	TGTGCCACCGAACCGGGACAGGGCTACAATGAGCAGTTCTTC
.	TRBV5-1	TRBJ2-5	TRBD2	CASSPGLTSGETQYF	TGCGCCAGCAGCCCGGGACTTACTAGCGGGGAGACCCAGTACTTC
.	TRBV29-1	TRBJ1-2	.	CSVEEEVGPRGGYTF	TGCAGCGTTGAGGAGGAGGTGGGACCGAGAGGCGGCTACACCTTC
.	TRBV11-3	TRBJ1-3	.	CASSLDGGISGNTIYF	TGTGCCAGCAGCTTAGACGGGGGAATCTCTGGAAACACCATATATTTT
.	TRBV6-5	TRBJ2-7	.	CASSKEDGRQYEQYF	TGTGCCAGCAGTAAAGAAGACGGGAGACAATACGAGCAGTACTTC
.	TRBV11-2	TRBJ1-6	TRBD1	CASSSGRGQLNSPLHF	TGTGCCAGCAGCTCGGGGAGGGGACAGCTTAATTCACCCCTCCACTTT
.	TRBV6-5	TRBJ1-2	.	CASEIQSNYGYTF	TGTGCCAGCGAGATACAGTCTAACTATGGCTACACCTTC
.	TRBV11-3	TRBJ2-3	.	CASSLGRQPTDTQYF	TGTGCCAGCAGCTTAGGTCGGCAGCCCACAGATACGCAGTATTTT
.	TRBV6-6	TRBJ2-7	.	CASGPGSYNEQYF	TGTGCCAGTGGCCCCGGGAGTTATAACGAGCAGTACTTC
.	TRBV7-2	TRBJ2-2	.	CASSGQSASTGELFF	TGTGCCAGCAGCGGGCAGTCCGCGAGCACCGGGGAGCTGTTTTTT
medium-sized	TRBV29-1	TRBJ1-4	.	CSVETNEKLFF	TGCAGCGTTGAGACTAATGAAAAACTGTTTTTT
.	TRBV12-5	TRBJ1-3	.	CASGSRTDRGNTIYF	TGTGCTAGTGGTTCCCGGACGGATAGGGGAAACACCATATATTTT
few	TRBV20-1	TRBJ1-1	.	CSAQVVTEAFF	TGCAGTGCTCAAGTCGTGACTGAAGCTTTCTTT
once	TRBV11-2	TRBJ2-5	.	CASSTRDMETQYF	TGTGCCAGCAGTACCCGGGACATGGAGACCCAGTACTTC
.	TRBV7-3	TRBJ2-5	.	CASSLHSQETQYF	TGTGCCAGCAGCTTACACAGCCAAGAGACCCAGTACTTC
.	TRBV28	TRBJ2-6	.	CASSLLGSGANVLTF	TGTGCCAGCAGTTTATTAGGCTCTGGGGCCAACGTCCTGACTTTC
.	TRBV5-1	TRBJ2-5	.	CASSLGMTQYQETQYF	TGCGCCAGCAGCTTGGGAATGACACAGTACCAAGAGACCCAGTACTTC
.	TRBV13	TRBJ1-5	.	CASSSRLGGNQPQHF	TGTGCCAGCAGCTCCCGCCTGGGAGGAAATCAGCCCCAGCATTTT
.	TRBV5-8	TRBJ2-5	TRBD1	CASSPGTGQETQYF	TGTGCCAGCAGCCCGGGGACAGGACAAGAGACCCAGTACTTC
.	TRBV19	TRBJ2-2	TRBD1	CASSRPLQGKVTGELFF	TGTGCCAGTAGTCGTCCACTACAGGGGAAGGTCACCGGGGAGCTGTTTTTT
.	TRBV28	TRBJ1-2	.	CASFRTVNYGYTF	TGTGCCAGTTTCCGGACCGTCAACTATGGCTACACCTTC
.	TRBV6-1	TRBJ2-2	TRBD2	CASSNWGGNTGELFF	TGTGCCAGCAGTAACTGGGGGGGAAACACCGGGGAGCTGTTTTTT
.	TRBV29-1	TRBJ1-1	TRBD1	CSVVTGTGGLLNTEAFF	TGCAGCGTCGTAACCGGGACAGGGGGCCTTCTGAACACTGAAGCTTTCTTT
.	TRBV19	TRBJ2-3	.	CASRFGASTDTQYF	TGTGCCAGTAGGTTTGGGGCAAGCACAGATACGCAGTATTTT
.	TRBV11-1	TRBJ2-1	.	CARESGSYNEQFF	TGTGCCCGGGAATCTGGCTCCTACAATGAGCAGTTCTTC
few	TRBV27	TRBJ2-2	TRBD2	CASRTSDDTGELFF	TGTGCCAGCAGGACTAGCGATGACACCGGGGAGCTGTTTTTT
.	TRBV19	TRBJ1-1	.	CASSIVNSMNTEAFF	TGTGCCAGTAGTATAGTGAACTCAATGAACACTGAAGCTTTCTTT
.	TRBV6-4	TRBJ1-2	TRBD1	CASSEQITGGGYTF	TGTGCCAGCAGTGAGCAAATTACAGGGGGCGGCTACACCTTC
once	TRBV9	TRBJ2-3	.	CASSVNPSDTQYF	TGTGCCAGCAGCGTCAACCCTTCAGATACGCAGTATTTT
few	TRBV30	TRBJ1-1	.	CAWSLTLEGTEAFF	TGTGCCTGGAGTCTGACGCTCGAAGGCACTGAAGCTTTCTTT
few	TRBV6-5	TRBJ1-5	TRBD1	CASSPRAGGLQPQHF	TGTGCCAGCAGTCCCCGGGCAGGGGGCCTCCAGCCCCAGCATTTT